This TCR beta chain was identified during a study of early T cells in non-severe SARS-CoV-2 infection (dated by TCRdb to the early 2020s). Concerning the study at large: Bulk RNA from unsorted whole blood was used for TCR sequencing, so alpha and beta chains could not be paired.

On this clonotype itself: No antigen is known for it. No quality values exist for individual bases; no much larger clone is one base distant.

The study at large found these results: VDJdb matching was skewed toward anti-spike CD8 responses and likely underestimated virus-specific expansions by missing private and CD4 specificities.

Set within a cohort of healthcare workers in London, UK, this nested case-control study involved weekly PCR testing of nasopharyngeal swabs along with blood sampling. Healthcare workers were recruited during the week of the UK lockdown, between 23 and 31 March 2020, and followed weekly for up to roughly 15 weeks. V gives up 7 bases and J gives up 5 bases, and the segment between their germline ends measures 9 bases. Sequences MDHEN (CDR1) and SYDVKM (CDR2) are obtained from the germline V gene. The cysteine opens and the phenylalanine closes a CDR3 of 12 amino acids. The sequence is cut down to CDR3 DNA, 36 bases in frame from base 1. Libraries were constructed by 5' RACE. Sequenced using a NextSeq 500. To correct for sequencing error and PCR bias, the TCR library protocol tagged individual cDNA molecules with unique molecular identifiers. Both TCR alpha and beta chains were sequenced, and tight co-correlation was observed between alpha and beta sequence abundances in each sample. As for the original processing: V gene, J gene and CDR3 annotation of TCR sequences was performed with Decombinator V4. TCRs were defined as expanded if a significant change between any two time points was detected under a Poisson model with p below 0.0001. Abundances of TCRs were expressed as counts per million after normalisation to the total number of TCRs sequenced in each sample. TRAV1-2 paired with TRAJ12, TRAJ20 or TRAJ33 defined MAIT TCRs, while TRAV10 paired with TRAJ18 defined iNKT TCRs. VDJdb, accessed on 1 November 2021, was searched for TCRs annotated for CMV, EBV and SARS-CoV-2, and TCRs annotated for more than one antigen were excluded. TCRdb's own reprocessing of the public reads used fastp at Q25 and MiXCR and kept productive beta chains. Entries are consolidated by CDR3 protein sequence, retaining the most common genes and DNA. For this entry, the V and J calls and clone size follow TCRdb and not the study's own pipeline. This sample comprises tens of thousands of distinct CDR3 sequences, around 13% of them detected only once. In total, the top ten clones hold around 3.6% of the sample.

Sequences were derived from whole blood, sampled at baseline. The chain was built from TRBV28 and TRBJ2-1; tentative D gene TRBD2, with 5 bases matching. The receptor's source is an adult who was a healthcare worker with PCR-confirmed SARS-CoV-2 infection or an uninfected control (not recorded which). Here is the DNA: TGTGCCAGCATCTCCGGGAACAATGAGCAGTTCTTC. Its translation is CASISGNNEQFF.